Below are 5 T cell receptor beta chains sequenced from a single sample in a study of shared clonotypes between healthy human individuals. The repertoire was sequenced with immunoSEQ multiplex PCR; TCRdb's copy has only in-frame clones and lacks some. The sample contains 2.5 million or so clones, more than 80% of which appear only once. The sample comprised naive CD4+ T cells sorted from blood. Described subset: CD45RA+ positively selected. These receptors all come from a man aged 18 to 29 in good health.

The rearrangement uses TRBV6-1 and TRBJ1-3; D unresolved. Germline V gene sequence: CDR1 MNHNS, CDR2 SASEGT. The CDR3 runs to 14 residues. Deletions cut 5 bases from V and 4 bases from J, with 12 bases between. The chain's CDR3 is CASSSTGGGNTIYF. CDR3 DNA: TGTGCCAGCAGTAGCACGGGAGGCGGAAACACCATATATTTT.

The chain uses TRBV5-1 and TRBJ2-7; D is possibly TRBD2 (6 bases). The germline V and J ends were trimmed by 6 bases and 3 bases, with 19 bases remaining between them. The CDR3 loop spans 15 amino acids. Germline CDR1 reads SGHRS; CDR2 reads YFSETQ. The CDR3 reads CASTFAAGGFYEQYF. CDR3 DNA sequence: TGCGCCAGCACTTTCGCGGCTGGGGGGTTCTACGAGCAGTACTTC.

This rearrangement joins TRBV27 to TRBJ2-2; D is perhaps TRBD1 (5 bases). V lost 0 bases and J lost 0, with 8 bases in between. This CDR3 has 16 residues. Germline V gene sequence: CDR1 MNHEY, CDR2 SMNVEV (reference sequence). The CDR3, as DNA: TGTGCCAGCAGTTTATCTACAGGTCCGAACACCGGGGAGCTGTTTTTT. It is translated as CASSLSTGPNTGELFF.

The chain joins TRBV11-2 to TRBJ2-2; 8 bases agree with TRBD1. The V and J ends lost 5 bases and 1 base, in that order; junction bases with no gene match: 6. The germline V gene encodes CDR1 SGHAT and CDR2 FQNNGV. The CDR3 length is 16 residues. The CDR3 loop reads CASSVEGTGNTGELFF. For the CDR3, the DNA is TGTGCCAGCAGCGTCGAGGGGACAGGGAACACCGGGGAGCTGTTTTTT.

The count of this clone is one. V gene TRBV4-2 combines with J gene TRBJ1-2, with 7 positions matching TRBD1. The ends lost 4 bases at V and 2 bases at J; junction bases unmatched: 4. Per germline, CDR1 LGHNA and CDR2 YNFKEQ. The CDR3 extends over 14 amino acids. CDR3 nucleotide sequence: TGTGCCAGCAGCCTAGGGGGCTCAAACTATGGCTACACCTTC. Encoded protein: CASSLGGSNYGYTF.